Shown below are 32 T cell receptor beta chains from a single sample sequenced in a study of blood T cells in healthy people across ages. Sample-barcoded 5' priming and a J-beta primer mix drove a second PCR of roughly 6 to 12 cycles. TCRdb reprocessed the 5' RACE reads with MiXCR, giving one entry per CDR3 protein. Of around 1,000,000 distinct CDR3 sequences in the sample, about 23% were seen once. The same sample was also studied in work on T cells of mothers and their children.

Sequencing was performed on blood. The receptors stem from a girl aged 2 to 10 in good health.

This clonotype was seen a handful of times. The chain has TRBV20-1 and TRBJ1-4; D gene ambiguous. The CDR3 spans 12 residues. Germline V CDR1 and CDR2: DFQATT, SNEGSKA (reference sequence). Trimming pared 7 bases from V and 3 bases from J, leaving 9 bases between. CDR3 residues: CSVTQPNEKLFF. CDR3 coding DNA: TGCAGTGTCACCCAGCCTAATGAAAAACTGTTTTTT.

The V and J genes are TRBV29-1 and TRBJ2-1; 8 bases match TRBD1. CDR3 length: 14 amino acids. The germline gives CDR1 SQVTM, CDR2 ANQGSEA. J gave up 3 bases and V 8 bases, and 9 bases lay outside the gene matches. CDR3 residues: CSKTGTGDYNEQFF. The CDR3, as DNA: TGCAGCAAAACTGGGACAGGAGACTACAATGAGCAGTTCTTC.

This clonotype was detected a few times. The rearrangement uses TRBV6-6 and TRBJ1-2, with D maybe TRBD1 (5 bases). CDR1 is MNHNY, CDR2 SVGAGI, per germline (reference sequence). CDR3 length: 15 residues. Trimming pared 7 bases from V and 3 bases from J, leaving 18 bases between. The CDR3 reads CASTETRDPHYGYTF. The CDR3 nucleotides read TGTGCCAGCACCGAGACCAGGGATCCCCACTATGGCTACACCTTC.

J is TRBJ2-5 and V is TRBV3-1; a weak D match, TRBD2 (7 bases). The DNA matches TRBJ2-1 better at its end, which makes the J call doubtful. CDR3 size: 15 residues. Germline values: CDR1 LGHDT, CDR2 YNNKEL (reference sequence). The CDR3 here is CASSREGGLYNEQFF. In DNA form, the CDR3 reads TGTGCCAGCAGCCGGGAGGGGGGTTTATACAATGAGCAGTTCTTC.

This clonotype was detected a few times. One end of the junction fails to match germline, which may point to a read error. The chain recombines TRBV29-1 with TRBJ2-1; D gene uncertain. The J call may be faulty, since TRBJ2-5 better matches the DNA end. CDR1 and CDR2 from the germline V gene are SQVTM and ANQGSEA. This CDR3 is 11 amino acids long. The CDR3 sequence is CSVNGGEAQYF. CDR3 DNA sequence: TGCAGCGTTAATGGTGGAGAGGCCCAGTACTTC.

The chain joins TRBV6-5 to TRBJ2-5; 8 bases line up with TRBD2. V trimming: 0 bases; J trimming: 5 bases; junction bases outside the gene matches: 14. This CDR3 is built from 18 residues. The germline V gene has CDR1 MNHEY and CDR2 SVGAGI. CDR3 loop: CASSYSRKTPGGTETQYF. DNA of the CDR3: TGTGCCAGCAGTTACTCGAGGAAAACGCCGGGGGGGACGGAGACCCAGTACTTC.

Only a few counts were recorded for this clonotype. V is TRBV15 and J is TRBJ2-7; tentatively, D is TRBD1 (5 bases). The length of the CDR3 is 15 residues. Trimming cost V 0 bases and J 6 bases, with 15 bases left between them. CDR1 and CDR2 (germline): LNHNV, YYDKDF (reference sequence). CDR3 region: CATSRDPPGPGEQYF. CDR3 in DNA: TGTGCCACCAGCAGAGACCCTCCAGGGCCGGGCGAGCAGTACTTC.

The rearrangement joins TRBV3-1 to TRBJ2-3, with D maybe TRBD2 (7 bases). CDR1 and CDR2 (germline): LGHDT, YNNKEL (reference sequence). The ends were cut back, 0 bases at V and 6 bases at J, with 13 bases in the middle. This CDR3 comprises 15 residues. As DNA, the CDR3 is TGTGCCAGCAGCCAAGATCGCGGGGGCGGGGATACGCAGTATTTT. Translation gives CASSQDRGGGDTQYF.

The rearrangement uses TRBV6-5 and TRBJ2-5; tentatively, D is TRBD2 (6 bases). The germline CDR1 and CDR2 sequences are MNHEY and SVGAGI. V shed 6 bases and J shed 5 bases, with 16 bases lying between them. The length of the CDR3 is 14 residues. The CDR3 bases are TGTGCCAGCAGGCTGGCGGGGTTGGGGGAGACCCAGTACTTC. It specifies CASRLAGLGETQYF.

This clonotype was detected only a few times. The genes are TRBV5-1 and TRBJ2-1; D is unresolved. Germline V CDR1 and CDR2: SGHRS, YFSETQ. V lost 0 bases to trimming and J lost 10 bases, with 14 bases between them. The CDR3 runs to 14 residues. The CDR3, as DNA: TGCGCCAGCAGCTTGGATTCGGCCCTGGGGGAGCAGTTCTTC. This sequence encodes CASSLDSALGEQFF. Using reference TRBV5-1 and TRBJ2-1 for the parts outside the CDR3, the full variable domain is KAGVTQTPRYLIKTRGQQVTLSCSPISGHRSVSWYQQTPGQGLQFLFEYFSETQRNKGNFPGRFSGRQFSNSRSEMNVSTLELGDSALYLCASSLDSALGEQFFGPGTRLTVL.

This rearrangement joins TRBV5-5 to TRBJ2-5, with 7 positions matching TRBD1. The J call could be wrong; TRBJ2-1 is a better fit for the DNA end. The CDR3 consists of 14 residues. Germline V gene data show CDR1 as SGHKS and CDR2 as YYEKEE (reference sequence). For the CDR3, the DNA is TGTGCCAGCAGCCCGGGACAGATCCCCAATGAGCAGTTCTTC. Its translation is CASSPGQIPNEQFF.

This clonotype has a handful of counts. V gene TRBV5-1 combines with J gene TRBJ2-7, with D possibly being TRBD1 (5 bases). Germline V CDR1 and CDR2: SGHRS, YFSETQ. V was clipped by 2 bases and J by 3 bases, with 15 bases between them. The CDR3 length is 15 residues. The CDR3 nucleotides are TGCGCCAGCAGCTTCGAGGACACGCCGATCTACGAGCAGTACTTC. It encodes CASSFEDTPIYEQYF.

The V and J genes are TRBV20-1 and TRBJ2-3, with 7 nucleotides matching TRBD2. CDR1 and CDR2 (germline): DFQATT, SNEGSKA (reference sequence). J was trimmed by 6 bases and V by 1 base; bases with no gene match: 7. The CDR3 consists of 14 residues. The CDR3 protein is CSARGTGGVDTQYF. For the CDR3, the DNA is TGCAGTGCTAGAGGGACGGGAGGTGTGGATACGCAGTATTTT.

This clonotype has just a few counts. The J gene is TRBJ2-2, the V gene TRBV5-4, with 12 bases that match TRBD1. Germline assignment: CDR1 SGHNT and CDR2 YYREEE (reference sequence). The CDR3 spans 15 residues. Trimming removed 4 bases from V and 7 bases from J; junction bases left unmatched: 5. The CDR3 loop is CASSRDRGLVGELFF. In DNA form, the CDR3 reads TGTGCCAGCAGCCGGGACAGGGGGCTGGTCGGGGAGCTGTTTTTT.

In its sample, this clonotype was seen a few times. V usage is TRBV7-8 and J usage is TRBJ2-5; D unclear. The J call may be mistaken, given a closer DNA end match to TRBJ2-7. This CDR3 comprises 13 residues. The germline V gene has CDR1 SGHVS and CDR2 FQNEAQ. CDR3 DNA: TGTGCCAGCAGCTTTTATCCCCGGTACGAGCAGTACTTC. This sequence encodes CASSFYPRYEQYF.

The chain recombines TRBV20-1 with TRBJ2-1; D possibly uses TRBD1 or TRBD2 (5 bases each). TRBJ2-7 explains the end of the DNA better; the J call may be wrong. Germline-derived CDR1 and CDR2 are DFQATT and SNEGSKA (reference sequence). This CDR3 region has 14 residues. The CDR3, as DNA: TGCAGTGCTAGAGGGCATGGGGGTAGTAGCGAGCAGTACTTC. Encoded protein: CSARGHGGSSEQYF.

The chain has TRBV27 and TRBJ2-7, with 10 bases aligning to TRBD2. Germline V gene data show CDR1 as MNHEY and CDR2 as SMNVEV (reference sequence). The CDR3 loop spans 16 amino acids. V dropped 2 bases and J dropped 5; count of bases not matched to a gene: 9. CDR3 protein: CASSLTASGGANEQYF. The CDR3 DNA follows: TGTGCCAGCAGTTTAACTGCTAGCGGGGGCGCCAACGAGCAGTACTTC.

This clonotype showed up just a few times. The gene calls are TRBV6-1 and TRBJ1-1; D is possibly TRBD1 (6 bases). V was cut by 0 bases and J by 11 bases, with 10 bases left in between. The CDR3 is 12 amino acids. Germline-derived CDR1 and CDR2 are MNHNS and SASEGT. CDR3 region: CASSEAGAEAFF. CDR3 nucleotides: TGTGCCAGCAGTGAAGCGGGGGCGGAGGCTTTCTTT.

The chain is built from TRBV10-3 and TRBJ2-5; D is tentatively TRBD1 or TRBD2 (5 bases each). TRBJ2-7 explains the end of the DNA better; the J call may be wrong. The CDR3 is 15 amino acids. Germline lookup yields CDR1 ENHRY and CDR2 SYGVKD. The CDR3 nucleotides read TGTGCCATCAGTATTCAGGGAGACCGACCCTACGAGCAGTACTTC. Residues: CAISIQGDRPYEQYF.

Written as DNA, the CDR3 is TGCGCCAGTCGATCCGGGACAGACTCCTACGAGCAGTACTTC. Its translation is CASRSGTDSYEQYF. The chain links TRBV5-1 to TRBJ2-7; 7 bases map to TRBD1. Germline V gene lookup returns CDR1 SGHRS and CDR2 YFSETQ. The CDR3 loop spans 14 amino acids. The V and J ends lost 8 bases and 0 bases, in that order; junction bases with no gene match: 8.

Only a few counts were recorded for this clonotype. The gene calls are TRBV3-1 and TRBJ2-3; D is perhaps TRBD2 (6 bases). Trimming took off 2 bases at V and 3 bases at J, with 18 bases between the two ends. The CDR3 is 17 residues long. Germline loops: CDR1 LGHDT, CDR2 YNNKEL (reference sequence). The CDR3 DNA follows: TGTGCCAGCAGCCAACCCGACGACTGGAGGGGAACAGATACGCAGTATTTT. As protein: CASSQPDDWRGTDTQYF.

The V call is TRBV20-1, the J call TRBJ2-1, with D possibly TRBD2 on 5 matching bases. Germline CDR1 reads DFQATT; CDR2 reads SNEGSKA (reference sequence). The V and J ends lost 3 bases and 8 bases respectively, with 14 bases between them. This CDR3 spans 13 amino acids. This CDR3 is CSARDAEGYEQFF. The CDR3 DNA reads TGCAGTGCTAGGGACGCTGAGGGCTATGAGCAGTTCTTC.

The rearrangement uses TRBV11-2 and TRBJ1-3; D perhaps matches TRBD1 (5 bases). The V end lost 1 base, the J end lost 4 bases, and 11 bases lay between the germline ends. The CDR3 extends over 15 amino acids. Germline V CDR1 and CDR2: SGHAT, FQNNGV. The CDR3 loop reads CASSLGWGRGNTIYF. CDR3 nucleotides: TGTGCCAGCAGCTTAGGCTGGGGACGCGGAAACACCATATATTTT.

The chain uses TRBV10-3 and TRBJ1-2, with 9 bases identical to TRBD1. Per the germline V gene, CDR1 is ENHRY and CDR2 is SYGVKD. This CDR3 is built from 18 residues. The junction had 16 bases not matched to a gene; V was cut back by 3 bases and J by 5 bases. This chain's CDR3 is CAISDRSGQGGFLYGYTF. In nucleotides, the CDR3 is TGTGCCATCAGTGACAGATCGGGACAGGGCGGATTCCTTTATGGCTACACCTTC.

For the CDR3, the DNA is TGTGCCAGCAGCGTAGCTTCCCGGACTTACAATGGCGAGCAGTTCTTC. Its translation: CASSVASRTYNGEQFF. The chain employs TRBV9 and TRBJ2-1, with D perhaps matching TRBD2 (5 bases). Germline CDR1 is SGDLS and CDR2 is YYNGEE. Trimming took off 0 bases at V and 10 bases at J, with 20 bases between the two ends. The CDR3 runs to 16 residues.

The table lists this clonotype with a few counts. The gene calls are TRBV5-1 and TRBJ2-1; D is ambiguous. Looked up from germline, CDR1 is SGHRS and CDR2 is YFSETQ. The CDR3 is 13 amino acids. V lost 3 bases and J 2 bases, leaving 6 bases between the germline ends. In DNA, the CDR3 is TGCGCCAGCAGCTCTTCGACCTACAATGAGCAGTTCTTC. It codes for CASSSSTYNEQFF.

There are a few counts of this clonotype. The V call is TRBV4-3, the J call TRBJ2-1; 9 bases map to TRBD2. The V gene end was trimmed by 1 base and the J gene end by 5 bases; junction bases not matched to a gene: 12. CDR3 length equals 18 residues. Germline V lookup: CDR1 LGHNA, CDR2 YSLEER. The CDR3: CASSQAYVPLAGNNEQFF. The CDR3 coding sequence is TGCGCCAGCAGCCAAGCCTACGTACCCCTAGCGGGGAACAATGAGCAGTTCTTC.

This clonotype came up many times. V and J are TRBV4-3 and TRBJ2-5; perhaps TRBD1 as D (6 bases). Between the trimmed V and J ends, which lost 0 bases and 1 base, there was a span of 9 bases. The CDR3 runs 15 residues. The germline V gene has CDR1 LGHNA and CDR2 YSLEER. The CDR3 bases are TGCGCCAGCAGCCAAGATGAACAGGGCCAAGAGACCCAGTACTTC. Protein product: CASSQDEQGQETQYF.

This clonotype was observed a few times. The chain employs TRBV9 and TRBJ2-1; tentative D call: TRBD1 (6 bases). The end of the DNA aligns better with TRBJ2-5, so the J call may be wrong. The germline V gene has CDR1 SGDLS and CDR2 YYNGEE. The CDR3 totals 16 residues. CDR3 sequence: CASSGPGTSLRETQYF. The CDR3 DNA is TGTGCCAGCAGCGGGCCCGGGACATCTCTTCGGGAGACCCAGTACTTC.

V usage is TRBV10-2 and J usage is TRBJ1-1; 7 bases match TRBD1. V lost 3 bases, J lost 3 bases, and 10 bases stayed unmatched. The CDR3 covers 16 residues. Looked up from germline, CDR1 is WSHSY and CDR2 is SAAADI. CDR3 nucleotides: TGCGCCAGCAGTGATCTCCTTTTAACAGGGGACACTGAAGCTTTCTTT. Translated, it gives CASSDLLLTGDTEAFF.

This clonotype showed up just a few times. The genes are TRBV28 and TRBJ1-2; TRBD1 aligns across 12 bases. CDR3 length equals 18 residues. The V segment lost 5 bases and the J segment 5 bases; nucleotides outside the gene matches: 15. The germline CDR1 and CDR2 sequences are MDHEN and SYDVKM. The CDR3 here is CASSTRDRGRPVSYGYTF. CDR3 nucleotides: TGTGCCAGCAGTACAAGGGACAGGGGGCGCCCCGTTTCTTATGGCTACACCTTC.

This clonotype has a handful of counts. The genes are TRBV7-2 and TRBJ1-3; maybe TRBD1 (5 bases). The germline V and J ends were trimmed by 2 bases and 5 bases, with 13 bases remaining between them. Per germline, CDR1 SGHTA and CDR2 FQGNSA. The CDR3 is 15 residues long. CDR3 sequence (DNA): TGTGCCAGCAGCTTATCGGGGACGGCAAGAAACACCATATATTTT. Protein product: CASSLSGTARNTIYF.